Listed below are T cell receptor beta chains from one sample, sequenced in a study of T cell responses to AZD1222 COVID-19 vaccine. Produced via immunoSEQ multiplex PCR; TCRdb's table is partial and in-frame only. The sample consists of under 120,000 clones, around 94% of them appearing once. This sample comprised peripheral blood, obtained on day 0 of AZD1222 vaccination. The receptors shown here come from an adult in good health. The conserved cysteine and the conserved F or W are not part of the CDR3 here. The order of the fields is CDR3 protein, V gene, J gene, D gene. The D gene is left open where the match is weak.

cdr3_aa: ASSLGSLTKTQY; v_call: TRBV14; j_call: TRBJ2-5; d_call: -
cdr3_aa: ASSTNQGVSEQF; v_call: TRBV5-1; j_call: TRBJ2-1; d_call: TRBD1
cdr3_aa: ASSLAAGGSNQPQH; v_call: TRBV7-2; j_call: TRBJ1-5; d_call: TRBD1
cdr3_aa: ASSLGQEKIYGYT; v_call: TRBV5-1; j_call: TRBJ1-2; d_call: -
cdr3_aa: ASSPDRGNEKLF; v_call: TRBV5-5; j_call: TRBJ1-4; d_call: TRBD1
cdr3_aa: ASSLSGELF; v_call: TRBV12-3/TRBV12-4; j_call: TRBJ2-2; d_call: -
cdr3_aa: ASSQSRGSQHTGELF; v_call: TRBV4-1; j_call: TRBJ2-2; d_call: -
cdr3_aa: ASSQGDRGHTEAF; v_call: TRBV3-1/TRBV3-2; j_call: TRBJ1-1; d_call: TRBD1
cdr3_aa: ASSSQGRRTDTQY; v_call: TRBV19; j_call: TRBJ2-3; d_call: -
cdr3_aa: ASSPRQGYQPQH; v_call: TRBV6-5; j_call: TRBJ1-5; d_call: -
cdr3_aa: ASSLTGSPGYT; v_call: TRBV28; j_call: TRBJ1-2; d_call: -
cdr3_aa: ASSLAGSQAPYGYT; v_call: TRBV5-8; j_call: TRBJ1-2; d_call: -
cdr3_aa: ASSLPPTAYYGYT; v_call: TRBV7-2; j_call: TRBJ1-2; d_call: -